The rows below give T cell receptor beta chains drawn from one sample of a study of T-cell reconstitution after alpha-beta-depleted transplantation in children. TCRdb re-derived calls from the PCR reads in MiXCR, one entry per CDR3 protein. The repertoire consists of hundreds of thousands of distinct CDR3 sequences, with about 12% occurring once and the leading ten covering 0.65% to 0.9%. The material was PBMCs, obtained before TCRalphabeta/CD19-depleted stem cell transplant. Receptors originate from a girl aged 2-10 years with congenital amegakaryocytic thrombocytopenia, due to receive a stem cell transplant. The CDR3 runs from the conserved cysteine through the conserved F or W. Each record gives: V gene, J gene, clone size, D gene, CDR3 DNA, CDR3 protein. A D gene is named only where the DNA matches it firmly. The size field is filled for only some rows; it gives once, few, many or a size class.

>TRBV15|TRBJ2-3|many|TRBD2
TGTGCCACCAGCAGAGATGACCTAGCGGAATTCACAGATACGCAGTATTTT
CATSRDDLAEFTDTQYF
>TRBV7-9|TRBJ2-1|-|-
TGTGCCAGCAGCTTAGTGGGTCACAATGAGCAGTTCTTC
CASSLVGHNEQFF
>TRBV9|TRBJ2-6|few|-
TGTGCCAGCAGCGTAGCAAGTGGGGCCAACGTCCTGACTTTC
CASSVASGANVLTF
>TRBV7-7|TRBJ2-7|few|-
TGTGCCAGCAGCCGCGGGGCGGCAGGGGGGCCCTACGAGCAGTACTTC
CASSRGAAGGPYEQYF
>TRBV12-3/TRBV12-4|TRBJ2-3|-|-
TGTGCCAGCAGTTTGTTCGCGAGCACAGATACGCAGTATTTT
CASSLFASTDTQYF
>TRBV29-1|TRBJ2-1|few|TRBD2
TGCAGCGGAAGGACTAGCGGGAATAATGAGCAGTTCTTC
CSGRTSGNNEQFF
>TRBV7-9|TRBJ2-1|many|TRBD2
TGTGCCAGCAGCTCCACTAGCGGACACATGTACAATGAGCAGTTCTTC
CASSSTSGHMYNEQFF
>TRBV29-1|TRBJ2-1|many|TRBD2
TGCAGCGTGGGCCCTAGCGGGCGTTACAATGAGCAGTTCTTC
CSVGPSGRYNEQFF
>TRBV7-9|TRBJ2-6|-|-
TGTGCCAGCAGCTTAGGGGGTCCGAGCTCTGGGGCCAACGTCCTGACTTTC
CASSLGGPSSGANVLTF
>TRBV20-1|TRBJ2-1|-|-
TGCAGCGGAGGGCCCCCAATATCCTACAATGAGCAGTTCTTC
CSGGPPISYNEQFF
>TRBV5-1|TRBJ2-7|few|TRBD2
TGCGCCAGCAGCTTGGCGGGACTAGCGGGAAACGAGCAGTACTTC
CASSLAGLAGNEQYF
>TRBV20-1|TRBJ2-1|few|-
TGCAGTGCTAGAGACGCATCTGTCGGGAGTTTGGGTAATGAGCAGTTCTTC
CSARDASVGSLGNEQFF
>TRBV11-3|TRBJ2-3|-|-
TGTGCCAGCAGCTTAGAGGAGGGCCTGGATACGCAGTATTTT
CASSLEEGLDTQYF
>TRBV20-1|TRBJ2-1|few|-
TGCAGTGCTAGAGAGCACGGACTTTCCTACAATGAGCAGTTCTTC
CSAREHGLSYNEQFF